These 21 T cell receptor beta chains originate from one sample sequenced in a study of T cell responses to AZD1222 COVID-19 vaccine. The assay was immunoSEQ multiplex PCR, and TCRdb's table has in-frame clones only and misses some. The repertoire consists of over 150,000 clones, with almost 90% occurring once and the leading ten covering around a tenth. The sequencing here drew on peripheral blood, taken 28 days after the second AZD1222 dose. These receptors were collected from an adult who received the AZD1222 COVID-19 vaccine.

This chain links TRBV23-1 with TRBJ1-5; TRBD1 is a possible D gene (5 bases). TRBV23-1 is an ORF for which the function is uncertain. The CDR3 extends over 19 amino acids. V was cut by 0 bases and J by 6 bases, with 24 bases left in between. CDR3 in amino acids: CASSQSNVTGDRAGQPQHF. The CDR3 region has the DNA TGCGCCAGCAGTCAATCTAATGTTACTGGAGACAGAGCCGGTCAGCCCCAGCATTTT.

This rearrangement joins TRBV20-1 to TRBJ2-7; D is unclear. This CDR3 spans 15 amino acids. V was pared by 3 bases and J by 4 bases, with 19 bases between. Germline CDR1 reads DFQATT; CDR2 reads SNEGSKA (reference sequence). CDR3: CSASGGPWSQYEQYF. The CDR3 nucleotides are TGCAGTGCTAGTGGTGGGCCATGGTCGCAATACGAGCAGTACTTC.

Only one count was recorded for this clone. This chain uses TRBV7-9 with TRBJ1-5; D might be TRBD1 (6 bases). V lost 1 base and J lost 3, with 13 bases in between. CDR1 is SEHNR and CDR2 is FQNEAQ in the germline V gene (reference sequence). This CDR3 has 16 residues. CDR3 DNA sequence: TGTGCCAGCAGCTTAGGGGCGGGGGCGACCAATCAGCCCCAGCATTTT. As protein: CASSLGAGATNQPQHF.

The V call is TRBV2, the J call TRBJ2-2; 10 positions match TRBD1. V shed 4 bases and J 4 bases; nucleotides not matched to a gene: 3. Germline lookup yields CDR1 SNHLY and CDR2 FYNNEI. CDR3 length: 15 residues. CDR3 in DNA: TGTGCCAGCAGTGCGAGACAGGGGGCCACCGGGGAGCTGTTTTTT. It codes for CASSARQGATGELFF.

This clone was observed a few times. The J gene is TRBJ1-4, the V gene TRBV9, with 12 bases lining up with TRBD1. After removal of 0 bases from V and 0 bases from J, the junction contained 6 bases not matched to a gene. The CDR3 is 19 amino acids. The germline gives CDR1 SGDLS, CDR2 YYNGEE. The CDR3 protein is CASSVDGGQGASTNEKLFF. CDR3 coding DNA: TGTGCCAGCAGCGTAGACGGGGGACAGGGGGCCTCAACTAATGAAAAACTGTTTTTT. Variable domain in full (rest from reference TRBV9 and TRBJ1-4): DSGVTQTPKHLITATGQRVTLRCSPRSGDLSVYWYQQSLDQGLQFLIQYYNGEERAKGNILERFSAQQFPDLHSELNLSSLELGDSALYFCASSVDGGQGASTNEKLFFGSGTQLSVL.

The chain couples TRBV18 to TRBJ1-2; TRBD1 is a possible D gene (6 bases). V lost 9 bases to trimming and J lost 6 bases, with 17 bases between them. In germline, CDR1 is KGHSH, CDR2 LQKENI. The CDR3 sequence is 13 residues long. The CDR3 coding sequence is TGTGCCAGTCCCCTCCCAGGGGTGAATGGCTACACCTTC. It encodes CASPLPGVNGYTF.

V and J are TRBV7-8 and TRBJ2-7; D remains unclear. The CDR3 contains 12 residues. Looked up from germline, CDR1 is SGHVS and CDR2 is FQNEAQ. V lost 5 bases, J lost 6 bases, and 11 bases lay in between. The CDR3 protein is CASSDSFGEQYF. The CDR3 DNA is TGTGCCAGCAGCGATAGCTTCGGCGAGCAGTACTTC. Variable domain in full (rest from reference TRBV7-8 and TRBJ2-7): GAGVSQSPRYKVAKRGQDVALRCDPISGHVSLFWYQQALGQGPEFLTYFQNEAQLDKSGLPSDRFFAERPEGSVSTLKIQRTQQEDSAVYLCASSDSFGEQYFGPGTRLTVT.

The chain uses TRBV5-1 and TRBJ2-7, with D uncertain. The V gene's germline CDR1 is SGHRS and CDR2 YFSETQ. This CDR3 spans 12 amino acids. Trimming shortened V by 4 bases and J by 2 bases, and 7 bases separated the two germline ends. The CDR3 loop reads CASSIQPYEQYF. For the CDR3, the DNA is TGCGCCAGCAGCATACAGCCCTACGAGCAGTACTTC.

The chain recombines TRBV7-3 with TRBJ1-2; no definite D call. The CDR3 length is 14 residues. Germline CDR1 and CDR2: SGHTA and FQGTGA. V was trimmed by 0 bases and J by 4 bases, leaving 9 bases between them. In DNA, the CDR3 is TGTGCCAGCAGCTTAACGCCGGCGCTCTATGGCTACACCTTC. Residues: CASSLTPALYGYTF.

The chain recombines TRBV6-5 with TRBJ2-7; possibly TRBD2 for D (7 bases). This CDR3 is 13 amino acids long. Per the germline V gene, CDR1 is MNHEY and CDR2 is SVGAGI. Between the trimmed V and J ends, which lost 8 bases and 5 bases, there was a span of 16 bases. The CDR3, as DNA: TGTGCCAGCGGGACGGGGGGCTACAACGAGCAGTACTTC. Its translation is CASGTGGYNEQYF.

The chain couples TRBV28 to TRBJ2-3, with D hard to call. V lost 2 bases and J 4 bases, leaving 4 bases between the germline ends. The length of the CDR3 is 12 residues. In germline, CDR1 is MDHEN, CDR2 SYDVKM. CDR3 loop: CASSLAADTQYF. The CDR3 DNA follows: TGTGCCAGCAGTTTAGCAGCAGATACGCAGTATTTT.

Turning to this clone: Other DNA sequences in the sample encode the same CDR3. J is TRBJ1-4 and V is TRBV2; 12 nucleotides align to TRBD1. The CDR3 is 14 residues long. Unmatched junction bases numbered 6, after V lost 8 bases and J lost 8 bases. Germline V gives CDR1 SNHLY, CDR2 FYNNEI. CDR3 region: CASSRDRGREKLFF. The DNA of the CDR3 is TGTGCCAGCTCTAGGGACAGGGGGCGGGAAAAACTGTTTTTT.

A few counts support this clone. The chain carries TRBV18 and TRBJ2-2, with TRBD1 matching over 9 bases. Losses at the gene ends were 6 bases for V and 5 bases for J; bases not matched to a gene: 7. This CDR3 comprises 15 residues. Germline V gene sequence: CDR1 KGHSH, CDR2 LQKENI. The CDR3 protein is CASSPSGQGTGELFF. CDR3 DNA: TGTGCCAGCTCCCCCTCAGGACAGGGGACCGGGGAGCTGTTTTTT.

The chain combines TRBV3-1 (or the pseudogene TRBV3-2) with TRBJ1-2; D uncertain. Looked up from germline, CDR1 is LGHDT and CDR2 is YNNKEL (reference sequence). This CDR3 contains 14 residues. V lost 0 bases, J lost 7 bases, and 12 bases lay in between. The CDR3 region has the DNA TGTGCCAGCAGCCAAGAAAGTTCTTTGGGTGGCTACACCTTC. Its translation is CASSQESSLGGYTF.

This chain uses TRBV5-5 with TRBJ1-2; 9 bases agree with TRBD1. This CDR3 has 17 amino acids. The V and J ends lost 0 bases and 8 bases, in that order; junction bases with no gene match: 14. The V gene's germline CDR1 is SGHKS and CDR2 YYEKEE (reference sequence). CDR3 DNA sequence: TGTGCCAGCAGCTTGGCGCTGGGACAGGGTAGATCCGAGGGCTACACCTTC. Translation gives CASSLALGQGRSEGYTF.

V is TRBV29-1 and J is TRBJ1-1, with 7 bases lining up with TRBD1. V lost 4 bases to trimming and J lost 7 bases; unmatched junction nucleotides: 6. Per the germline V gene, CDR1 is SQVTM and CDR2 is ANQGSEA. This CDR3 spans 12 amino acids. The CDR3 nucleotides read TGCAGCGTTGTTGGGACAGCCCTTGAAGCTTTCTTT. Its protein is CSVVGTALEAFF.

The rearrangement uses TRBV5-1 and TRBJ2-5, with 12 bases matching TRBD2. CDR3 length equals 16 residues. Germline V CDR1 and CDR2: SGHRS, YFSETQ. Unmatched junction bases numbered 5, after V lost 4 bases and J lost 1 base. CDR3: CASSTGLAGSQETQYF. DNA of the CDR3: TGCGCCAGCAGCACGGGACTAGCGGGTTCCCAAGAGACCCAGTACTTC.

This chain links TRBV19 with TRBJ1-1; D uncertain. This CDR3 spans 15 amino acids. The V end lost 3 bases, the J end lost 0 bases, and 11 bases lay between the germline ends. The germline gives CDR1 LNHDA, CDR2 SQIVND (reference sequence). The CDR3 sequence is CASSITVTMNTEAFF. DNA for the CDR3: TGTGCCAGTAGTATTACGGTCACAATGAACACTGAAGCTTTCTTT.

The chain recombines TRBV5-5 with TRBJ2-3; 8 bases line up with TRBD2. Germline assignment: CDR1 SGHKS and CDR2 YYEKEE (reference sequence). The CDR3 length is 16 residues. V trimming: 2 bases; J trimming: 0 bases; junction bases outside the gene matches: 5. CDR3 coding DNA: TGTGCCAGCAGCTTCAGGGCGGGGGGAAGCACAGATACGCAGTATTTT. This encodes CASSFRAGGSTDTQYF. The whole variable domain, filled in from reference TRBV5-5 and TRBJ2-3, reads DAGVTQSPTHLIKTRGQQVTLRCSPISGHKSVSWYQQVLGQGPQFIFQYYEKEERGRGNFPDRFSARQFPNYSSELNVNALLLGDSALYLCASSFRAGGSTDTQYFGPGTRLTVL.

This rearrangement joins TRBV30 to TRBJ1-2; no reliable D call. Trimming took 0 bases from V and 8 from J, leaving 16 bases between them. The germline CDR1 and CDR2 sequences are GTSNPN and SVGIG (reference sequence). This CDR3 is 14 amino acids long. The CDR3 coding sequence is TGTGCCTGGAGTGTGTTAGTAGGTCTTTCGGGCTACACCTTC. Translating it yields CAWSVLVGLSGYTF.

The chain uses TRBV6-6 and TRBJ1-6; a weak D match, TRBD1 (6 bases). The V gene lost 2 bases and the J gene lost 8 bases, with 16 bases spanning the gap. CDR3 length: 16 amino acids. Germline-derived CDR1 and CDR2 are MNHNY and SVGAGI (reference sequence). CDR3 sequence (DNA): TGTGCCAGCAGTTACAGTTGGCAGGGGAGGGATTCACCCCTCCACTTT. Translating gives CASSYSWQGRDSPLHF.